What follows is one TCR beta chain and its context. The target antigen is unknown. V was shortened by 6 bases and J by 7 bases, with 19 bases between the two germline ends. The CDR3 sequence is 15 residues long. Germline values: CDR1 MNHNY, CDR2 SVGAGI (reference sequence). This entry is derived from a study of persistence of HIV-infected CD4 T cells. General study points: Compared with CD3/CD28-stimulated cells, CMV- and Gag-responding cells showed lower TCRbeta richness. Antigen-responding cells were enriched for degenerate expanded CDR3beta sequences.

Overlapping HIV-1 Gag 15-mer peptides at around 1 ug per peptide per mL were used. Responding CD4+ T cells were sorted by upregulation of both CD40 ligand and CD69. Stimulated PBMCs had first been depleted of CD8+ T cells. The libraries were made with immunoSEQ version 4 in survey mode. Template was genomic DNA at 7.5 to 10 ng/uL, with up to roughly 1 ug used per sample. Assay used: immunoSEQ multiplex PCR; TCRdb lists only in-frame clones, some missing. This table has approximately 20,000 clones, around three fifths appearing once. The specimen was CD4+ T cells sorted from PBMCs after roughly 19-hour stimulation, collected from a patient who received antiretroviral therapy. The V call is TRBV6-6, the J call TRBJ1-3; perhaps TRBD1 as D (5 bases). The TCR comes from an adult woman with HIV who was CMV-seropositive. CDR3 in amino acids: CASSPRDLSGNTIYF. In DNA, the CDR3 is TGTGCCAGCAGCCCCAGGGACCTCTCCGGCAACACCATATATTTT.